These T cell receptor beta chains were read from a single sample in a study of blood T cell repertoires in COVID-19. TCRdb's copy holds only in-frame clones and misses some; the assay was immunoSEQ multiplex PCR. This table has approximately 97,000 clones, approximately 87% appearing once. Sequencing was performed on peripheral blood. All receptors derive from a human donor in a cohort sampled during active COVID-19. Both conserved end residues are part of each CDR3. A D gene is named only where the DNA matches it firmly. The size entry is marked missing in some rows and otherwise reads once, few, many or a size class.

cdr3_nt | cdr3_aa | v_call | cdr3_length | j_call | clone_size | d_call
TGTGCCAGCAGCCCCTGGGGGGGATCAGATACGCAGTATTTT | CASSPWGGSDTQYF | TRBV5-4 | 14 | TRBJ2-3 | NA | TRBD2
TGTGCCAGCAGTTTTGACAGGGGACAGCCCCAGCATTTT | CASSFDRGQPQHF | TRBV28 | 13 | TRBJ1-5 | NA | TRBD1
TGTGCTAGTGGTTTGCAGGGGGCGCCCACCGGGGAGCTGTTTTTT | CASGLQGAPTGELFF | TRBV12-5 | 15 | TRBJ2-2 | few | TRBD1
TGCGCCAGCAGCTCTACGGCAGCGGGAGAGGTAGATACGCAGTATTTT | CASSSTAAGEVDTQYF | TRBV5-1 | 16 | TRBJ2-3 | NA | TRBD2
TGTGCCAGCAGTTTATCGAGGGGGCAGGCAGCTTTCTTT | CASSLSRGQAAFF | TRBV27 | 13 | TRBJ1-1 | NA | TRBD1
TGTGCCAGCTGGGCGGGAGGGGGGCCATCTACGCAGTATTTT | CASWAGGGPSTQYF | TRBV6-5 | 14 | TRBJ2-3 | once | TRBD2
TGTGCCAGCAGCTCCCCTAGTCCGGGGACTAGCTTCACCTACGAGCAGTACTTC | CASSSPSPGTSFTYEQYF | TRBV7-2 | 18 | TRBJ2-7 | once | TRBD2
TGTGCCAGTAGTCGACAGACCGACAGGGCGAAGCCCCAGCATTTT | CASSRQTDRAKPQHF | TRBV19 | 15 | TRBJ1-5 | NA | TRBD1
TGTGCCAGCAGCTTACTCAGTTATAATTCACCCCTCCACTTT | CASSLLSYNSPLHF | TRBV7-8 | 14 | TRBJ1-6 | NA | NA
TGTGCCAGTAGTATAGATCCCGGACTGGCCACTGAAGCTTTCTTT | CASSIDPGLATEAFF | TRBV19 | 15 | TRBJ1-1 | once | NA
TGCGCCAGCAGCCCCGGACAGGGGGTGAACGGCTACACCTTC | CASSPGQGVNGYTF | TRBV4-1 | 14 | TRBJ1-2 | NA | TRBD1
TGTGCCAGCAGCGTGTCAGGAAATGCAGATAATTCACCCCTCCACTTT | CASSVSGNADNSPLHF | TRBV9 | 16 | TRBJ1-6 | NA | NA
TGTGCCAGCAGCGTAGACAGGGAATGGGGCACAGATACGCAGTATTTT | CASSVDREWGTDTQYF | TRBV9 | 16 | TRBJ2-3 | NA | NA
TGCGCCAGCCACCGGGCAGGGGGCACAGATACGCAGTATTTT | CASHRAGGTDTQYF | TRBV5-1 | 14 | TRBJ2-3 | NA | NA
TGCGCCAGCAGCAGGGAGGGACAGGGGAGAGGCTACACCTTC | CASSREGQGRGYTF | TRBV5-1 | 14 | TRBJ1-2 | NA | TRBD1
TGTGCCAGCAGCCGGACTAGCGGGAGGTGGGGTACAGATACGCAGTATTTT | CASSRTSGRWGTDTQYF | TRBV13 | 17 | TRBJ2-3 | NA | TRBD2
TGTGCCAGCAGTGACAGGGGAGCAAACCTCTATAGCAATCAGCCCCAGCATTTT | CASSDRGANLYSNQPQHF | TRBV6-2/TRBV6-3 | 18 | TRBJ1-5 | NA | TRBD1
TGTGCCAGTAGTATCACAGGGGCTCCTAATGAAAAACTGTTTTTT | CASSITGAPNEKLFF | TRBV19 | 15 | TRBJ1-4 | NA | TRBD1
TGTGCCATCAGTGCGACCCTCGGGACCGGGGAGCTGTTTTTT | CAISATLGTGELFF | TRBV10-3 | 14 | TRBJ2-2 | NA | NA
TGTGCCAGCAGAGCGGGAGAGATCGGGGAGCTGTTTTTT | CASRAGEIGELFF | TRBV6-4 | 13 | TRBJ2-2 | NA | TRBD2
TGTGCCAGCAGCTTATATGACAGGGAACAGACCCAGTACTTC | CASSLYDREQTQYF | TRBV7-2 | 14 | TRBJ2-5 | once | TRBD1
TGTGCCAGCAGACCGCTAGACAGGACTTCGTACGAGCAGTACTTC | CASRPLDRTSYEQYF | TRBV11-2 | 15 | TRBJ2-7 | NA | NA